This is a list of T cell receptor beta chains from one sample in a study of cytomegalovirus exposure and HLA in healthy donors. Profiling relied on immunoSEQ multiplex PCR, and the TCRdb table lists in-frame clones only, not all of them. This sample carries some 120,000 clones, over 70% of them seen once, and the ten largest clones take approximately 4%. The specimen sequenced was PBMCs. These receptors all come from a man aged 18 to 29 in good health and CMV-seropositive. Each CDR3 is given with its conserved first and last residue. Each record gives: V gene, J gene, CDR3 protein.

>TRBV28|NA
CASSSESTYEQYF
>TRBV7-9|TRBJ1-1
CASSLDVGYNTEAFF
>TRBV6-1|TRBJ1-5
CASTLATTIYQPQHF
>TRBV10-3|TRBJ2-3
CAISAGGPEDTQYF
>TRBV4-3|TRBJ2-4
CASSHRVGTKNIQYF
>TRBV7-9|TRBJ2-6
CASRGAGANVLTF
>TRBV27|TRBJ2-1
CASSNSPGLAGYNEQFF
>TRBV30|TRBJ2-7
CAWSRDRGYAVYEQYF
>TRBV4-3|TRBJ2-1
CASSQGGMEQFF
>TRBV4-3|TRBJ2-2
CASSHSGLPSLGSTGELFF
>TRBV11-2|TRBJ1-1
CASSLAVIFGQLNTEAFF
>TRBV9|TRBJ2-3
CASGSGVSTDTQYF
>TRBV18|TRBJ1-5
CASSSLINQPQHF
>TRBV6-1|TRBJ1-5
CASSETPGSKVQPQHF
>TRBV6-5|TRBJ1-2
CASSLGGFYGYTF
>TRBV5-4|TRBJ2-3
CASSQEVGTDTQYF
>TRBV6-1|TRBJ2-3
CASQITGLGTDTQYF
>TRBV25-1|TRBJ2-5
CASSESQGSQETQYF
>TRBV4-1|TRBJ1-1
CASSLVGLPEAFF
>TRBV7-2|TRBJ2-7
CASSLYDLAGGYEQYF
>TRBV10-2|TRBJ2-7
CASQGTGGYEQYF
>TRBV10-3|TRBJ1-3
CAISEARDSGNTIYF
>TRBV15|TRBJ2-3
CATSRARQDDTQYF
>TRBV5-1|TRBJ1-6
CASSLGQINSPLHF
>TRBV5-1|TRBJ1-1
CASSLGREAFF
>TRBV5-1|TRBJ1-1
CASRLTPTANTEAFF